Presented here are 8 T cell receptor beta chains from one specimen sequenced in a study of vaccination effects on CD4 cells after COVID-19. Their cognate antigens are unknown. Antigen-specific CD4+ T cells expanded by the ViraFEST assay with viral peptide pools were then sequenced. Following 10 days of culture, CD4+ T cells were isolated. Each participant was administered two doses of either the BNT162b2 or the mRNA-1273 vaccine. Some clones are missing from TCRdb's copy, which holds only in-frame ones; the method was immunoSEQ multiplex PCR. The sample carries about 69,000 clones, roughly 80% recorded once. The source was CD4+ T cells from PBMCs cultured with HCoV-OC43 spike peptides, collected after COVID-19 vaccination. The subset is: HCoV-OC43 spike overlapping peptide pool stimulation. The receptors were sampled from a human donor who received a COVID-19 vaccine.

This chain joins TRBV30 and TRBJ1-4; 7 bases are a match to TRBD1. The V and J ends lost 5 bases and 8 bases, in that order; junction bases with no gene match: 11. The CDR3 sequence is 14 residues long. Germline CDR1 is GTSNPN and CDR2 is SVGIG (reference sequence). CDR3 in DNA: TGTGCCTGGGTGGAAAAGACAGGGAGGGAAAAACTGTTTTTT. This gives the protein CAWVEKTGREKLFF. The full variable domain, with the rest looked up from reference TRBV30 and TRBJ1-4, is SQTIHQWPATLVQPVGSPLSLECTVEGTSNPNLYWYRQAAGRGLQLLFYSVGIGQISSEVPQNLSASRPQDRQFILSSKKLLLSDSGFYLCAWVEKTGREKLFFGSGTQLSVL.

In its sample, this clone was seen once. This rearrangement joins TRBV9 to TRBJ2-7, with 7 nucleotides matching TRBD1. CDR1 is SGDLS and CDR2 is YYNGEE in the germline V gene. CDR3 length equals 14 residues. V dropped 2 bases and J dropped 5; count of bases not matched to a gene: 7. CDR3 nucleotide sequence: TGTGCCAGCAGCGTGGGACAGCCTCTGGACGAGCAGTACGTC. This translates into CASSVGQPLDEQYV.

The genes are TRBV6-4 and TRBJ2-1, with 15 bases identical to TRBD2. This CDR3 has 17 residues. The V segment lost 0 bases and the J segment 8 bases; nucleotides outside the gene matches: 5. The V gene's germline CDR1 is MRHNA and CDR2 SNTAGT. Here the CDR3 reads CASSDSWTSGGAHEQFF. CDR3 nucleotide sequence: TGTGCCAGCAGTGACTCGTGGACTAGCGGGGGGGCGCATGAGCAGTTCTTC.

CDR3 DNA: TGTGCCAGCAGCCTAAGGGATAGCTCCTACGAGCAGTACGTC. Amino acid sequence: CASSLRDSSYEQYV. This chain links TRBV6-6 with TRBJ2-7; D gene unclear. V lost 6 bases to trimming and J lost 0 bases, with 12 bases between them. In germline, CDR1 is MNHNY, CDR2 SVGAGI (reference sequence). This CDR3 is 14 amino acids long.

The chain couples TRBV5-1 to TRBJ2-1, with D perhaps matching TRBD1 (5 bases). Germline V lookup: CDR1 SGHRS, CDR2 YFSETQ. This CDR3 has 14 residues. V was cut by 0 bases and J by 6 bases, with 10 bases left in between. The DNA of the CDR3 is TGCGCCAGCAGCTTGGAAGGGGTAAGCAATGAGCAGTTCTTC. It is translated as CASSLEGVSNEQFF.

The rearrangement uses TRBV6-1 and TRBJ1-5; D unresolved. The germline V gene encodes CDR1 MNHNS and CDR2 SASEGT. This CDR3 has 15 residues. V lost 3 bases and J 2 bases, leaving 11 bases between the germline ends. The CDR3 protein is CASSEVGLGNQPQHF. The CDR3 DNA follows: TGTGCCAGCAGTGAGGTGGGGTTGGGCAATCAGCCCCAGCATTTT.

The chain couples TRBV5-4 to TRBJ1-2; 9 bases line up with TRBD1. This CDR3 contains 16 residues. J gave up 2 bases and V 0 bases, and 5 bases lay outside the gene matches. Per germline, CDR1 SGHNT and CDR2 YYREEE (reference sequence). The CDR3 loop reads CASSLDRGQANYGYTF. Here the CDR3 DNA reads TGTGCCAGCAGCTTGGACAGGGGGCAGGCAAACTATGGCTACACCTTC.

This chain joins TRBV30 and TRBJ1-2; D ambiguous. CDR1 GTSNPN and CDR2 SVGIG come from the germline V gene (reference sequence). Deletions cut 4 bases from V and 7 bases from J, with 16 bases between. The CDR3 sequence is 13 residues long. CDR3 region: CAWKLERSGGYTF. The CDR3 DNA follows: TGTGCCTGGAAGCTGGAAAGGTCGGGTGGCTACACCTTC.